The 3 T cell receptor beta chains listed next were all sequenced from one sample in a study of shared clonotypes between healthy human individuals. Assay used: immunoSEQ multiplex PCR; TCRdb lists only in-frame clones, some missing. The sample shows about 2.3 million clones, around 93% of them seen only once. The sequenced sample was naive CD4+ T cells from PBMCs. Indicated subset: CD45RA+ positively selected. These TCRs come from a man aged 18 to 29 in good health. Some clones in this sample may be carry-over from other donors' samples.

V and J are TRBV5-8 and TRBJ1-4; 7 bases map to TRBD1. Germline V gives CDR1 SGHTS, CDR2 YDEGEE. V lost 5 bases to trimming and J lost 0 bases; unmatched junction nucleotides: 7. This CDR3 has 16 amino acids. Written as DNA, the CDR3 is TGTGCCAGCAGGGAGGGACAGAGTGCAACTAATGAAAAACTGTTTTTT. Amino acid sequence: CASREGQSATNEKLFF.

The chain couples TRBV30 to TRBJ1-6; possible D gene TRBD1, 5 bases. Germline lookup yields CDR1 GTSNPN and CDR2 SVGIG (reference sequence). V was pared by 3 bases and J by 7 bases, with 13 bases between. The CDR3 spans 14 residues. CDR3 protein: CAWRFSRGNSPLHF. In nucleotides, the CDR3 is TGTGCCTGGAGATTCAGTCGGGGCAATTCACCCCTCCACTTT.

The chain employs TRBV28 and TRBJ2-1; TRBD2 matches 10 bases. This CDR3 has 16 residues. After removal of 6 bases from V and 2 bases from J, the junction contained 7 bases not matched to a gene. CDR1 is MDHEN, CDR2 SYDVKM, per germline. The CDR3 region has the DNA TGTGCCAGCAGCACAGGAAGCGGGAGGGCCTACAATGAGCAGTTCTTC. Amino acids: CASSTGSGRAYNEQFF.